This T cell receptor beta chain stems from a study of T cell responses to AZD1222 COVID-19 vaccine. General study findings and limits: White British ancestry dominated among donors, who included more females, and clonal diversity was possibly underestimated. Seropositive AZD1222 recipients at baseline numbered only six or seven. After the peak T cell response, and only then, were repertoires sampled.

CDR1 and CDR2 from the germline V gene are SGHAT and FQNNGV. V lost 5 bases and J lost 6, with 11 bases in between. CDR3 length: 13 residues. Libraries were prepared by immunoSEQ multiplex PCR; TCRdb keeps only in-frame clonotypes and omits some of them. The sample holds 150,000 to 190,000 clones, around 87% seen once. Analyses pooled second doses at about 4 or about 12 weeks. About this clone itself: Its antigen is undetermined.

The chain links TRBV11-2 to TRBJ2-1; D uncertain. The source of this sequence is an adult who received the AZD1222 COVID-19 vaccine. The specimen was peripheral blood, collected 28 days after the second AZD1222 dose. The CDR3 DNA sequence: TGTGCCAGCAGCGTAGGGCTTTCCAATGAGCAGTTCTTC. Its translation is CASSVGLSNEQFF.